This TCR beta chain is drawn from a study of blood T cell repertoires in COVID-19. Study at large: The cDNA or gDNA used as material had been derived from T cells, B-cell-depleted T cells, or PBMCs.

Two negative PCRs, clearance, or symptom resolution were required of recovered Cohort 3 donors. Only in-frame clones appear in the TCRdb table, and some are missing; sequencing was by immunoSEQ multiplex PCR. The sample consists of 290,000 or so clones, 86% of them appearing once. J gave up 1 base and V 5 bases, and 5 bases lay outside the gene matches. The CDR3 has 15 residues. Per the germline V gene, CDR1 is LNHDA and CDR2 is SQIVND (reference sequence). This TCR was sampled from a woman younger than 35 who had recovered from COVID-19. What was sequenced was PBMCs or T cells enriched from blood (not recorded which). The gene calls are TRBV19 and TRBJ2-7, with TRBD1 matching 10 bases. The CDR3: CASSWTGGESYEQYF. The CDR3, as DNA: TGTGCCAGTAGTTGGACAGGGGGAGAATCCTACGAGCAGTACTTC.